This TCR beta chain appears in the sequencing data of a study of OX40 agonist ivuxolimab in advanced cancers. Trimming pared 3 bases from V and 8 bases from J, leaving 11 bases between. This CDR3 spans 13 amino acids. From germline, CDR1 is SGDLS and CDR2 YYNGEE. Data came from immunoSEQ multiplex PCR; TCRdb stores just in-frame clones and leaves some out. The sample comprises roughly 82,000 clones, approximately 88% of which are singletons, and approximately 11% rests with the top ten. This chain links TRBV9 with TRBJ1-4; a weak D match, TRBD1 (5 bases). This material consisted of CD4+ or CD8+ T cells sorted from blood, taken in a trial of the OX40 agonist ivuxolimab. The clonotype was recovered from an adult with an advanced solid tumor such as melanoma, head and neck, liver or kidney cancer. CDR3 bases: TGTGCCAGCAGCGGCAGGGTAGGAGAAAAACTGTTTTTT. Translating gives CASSGRVGEKLFF.